This TCR beta chain was sequenced during a study of blood T cell repertoires in COVID-19. The overall study: The study drew acute and convalescent COVID-19 samples from the United States, Italy and Spain. PBMCs, B-cell-depleted T cells, or T cells provided the cDNA or gDNA that made up the material.

Looked up from germline, CDR1 is KGHSH and CDR2 is LQKENI. The CDR3 totals 15 residues. With 0 bases removed from V and 5 bases from J, the gap between germline ends came to 11 bases. The repertoire was sequenced with immunoSEQ multiplex PCR; TCRdb's copy has only in-frame clones and lacks some. The sample comprises some 140,000 clones, roughly 80% of which are singletons, and under 5.5% rests with the top ten. Cohort placement rested on clinical history that participants reported themselves. The genes are TRBV18 and TRBJ2-1; D might be TRBD1 (6 bases). The source material was PBMCs or T cells enriched from blood (not recorded which). The clonotype comes from a middle-aged man with acute COVID-19. CDR3 nucleotides: TGTGCCAGCTCACCACCCGCAGGGGACCACAATGAGCAGTTCTTC. It codes for CASSPPAGDHNEQFF.